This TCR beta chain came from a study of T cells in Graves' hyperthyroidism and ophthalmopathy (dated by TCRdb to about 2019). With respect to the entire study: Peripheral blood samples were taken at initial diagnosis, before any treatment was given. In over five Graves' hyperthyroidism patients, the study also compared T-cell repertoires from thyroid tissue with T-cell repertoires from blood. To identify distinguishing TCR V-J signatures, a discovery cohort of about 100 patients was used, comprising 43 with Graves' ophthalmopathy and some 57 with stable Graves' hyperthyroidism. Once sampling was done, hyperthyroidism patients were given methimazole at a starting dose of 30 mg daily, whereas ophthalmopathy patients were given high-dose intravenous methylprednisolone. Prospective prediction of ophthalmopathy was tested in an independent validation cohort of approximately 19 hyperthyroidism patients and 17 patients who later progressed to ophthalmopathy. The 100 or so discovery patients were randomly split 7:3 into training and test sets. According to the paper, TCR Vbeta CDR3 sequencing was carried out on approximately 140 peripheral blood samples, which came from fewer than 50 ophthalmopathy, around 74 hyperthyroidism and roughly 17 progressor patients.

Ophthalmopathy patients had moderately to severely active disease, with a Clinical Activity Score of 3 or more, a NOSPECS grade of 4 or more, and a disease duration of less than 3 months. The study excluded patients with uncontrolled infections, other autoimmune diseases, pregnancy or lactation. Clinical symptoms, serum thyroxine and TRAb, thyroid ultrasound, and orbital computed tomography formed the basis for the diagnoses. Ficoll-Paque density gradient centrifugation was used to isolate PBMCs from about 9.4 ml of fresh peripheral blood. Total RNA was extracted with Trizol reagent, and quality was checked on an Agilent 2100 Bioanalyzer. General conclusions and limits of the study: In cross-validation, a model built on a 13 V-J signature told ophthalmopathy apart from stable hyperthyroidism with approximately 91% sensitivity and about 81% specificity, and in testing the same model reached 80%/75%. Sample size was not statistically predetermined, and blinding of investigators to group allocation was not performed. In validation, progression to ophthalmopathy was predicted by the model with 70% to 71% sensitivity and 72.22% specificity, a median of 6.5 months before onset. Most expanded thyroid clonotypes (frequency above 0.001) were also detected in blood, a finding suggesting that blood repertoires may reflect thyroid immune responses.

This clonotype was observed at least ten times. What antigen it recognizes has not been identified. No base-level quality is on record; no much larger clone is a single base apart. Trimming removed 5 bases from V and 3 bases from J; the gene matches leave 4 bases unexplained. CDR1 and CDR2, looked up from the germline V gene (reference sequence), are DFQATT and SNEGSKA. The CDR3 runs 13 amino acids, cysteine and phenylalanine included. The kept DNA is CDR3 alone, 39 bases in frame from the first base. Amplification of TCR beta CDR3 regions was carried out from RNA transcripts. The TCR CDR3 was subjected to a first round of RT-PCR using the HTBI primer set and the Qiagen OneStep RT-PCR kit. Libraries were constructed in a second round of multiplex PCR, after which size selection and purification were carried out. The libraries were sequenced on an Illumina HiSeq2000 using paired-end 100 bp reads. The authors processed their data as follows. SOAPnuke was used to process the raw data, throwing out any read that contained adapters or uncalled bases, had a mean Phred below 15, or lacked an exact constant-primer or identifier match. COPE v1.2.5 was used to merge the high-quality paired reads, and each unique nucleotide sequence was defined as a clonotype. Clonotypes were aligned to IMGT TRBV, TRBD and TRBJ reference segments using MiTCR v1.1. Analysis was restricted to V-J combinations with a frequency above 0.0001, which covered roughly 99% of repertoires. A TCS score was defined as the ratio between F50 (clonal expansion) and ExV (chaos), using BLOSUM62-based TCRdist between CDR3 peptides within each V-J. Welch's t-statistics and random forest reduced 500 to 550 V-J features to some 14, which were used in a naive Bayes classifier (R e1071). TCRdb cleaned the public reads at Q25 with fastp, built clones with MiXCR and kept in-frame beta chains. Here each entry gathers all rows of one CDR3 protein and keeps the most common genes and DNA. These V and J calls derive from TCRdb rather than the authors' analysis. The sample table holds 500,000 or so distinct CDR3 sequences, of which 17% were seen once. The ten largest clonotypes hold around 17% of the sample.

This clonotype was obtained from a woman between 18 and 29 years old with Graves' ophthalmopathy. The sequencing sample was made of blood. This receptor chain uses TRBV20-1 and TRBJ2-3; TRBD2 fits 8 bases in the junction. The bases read TGCAGTGCTCACCGGGGGGGGACAGATACGCAGTATTTT. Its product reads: CSAHRGGTDTQYF.